These 9 T cell receptor beta chains were sequenced from one sample in a study of T cells in Graves' hyperthyroidism and ophthalmopathy. From RNA transcripts, TCR beta CDR3 regions were amplified. An initial round of RT-PCR targeting the TCR CDR3 relied on the HTBI primer set. A single record per CDR3 protein comes from TCRdb applying MiXCR to the multiplex PCR reads. The table shows about 290,000 distinct CDR3 sequences, with roughly 17% occurring only once. Sample: blood. Every receptor here comes from a man aged 25-45 years with Graves' hyperthyroidism.

This clonotype has just a few counts. The chain is built from TRBV7-9 and TRBJ2-5; 8 bases line up with TRBD2. The V gene's germline CDR1 is SEHNR and CDR2 FQNEAQ (reference sequence). Trimming at V came to 3 bases and at J to 4 bases, leaving 10 bases not matched to a gene. The CDR3 totals 16 residues. The CDR3 sequence: CASSLSQTGGGETQYF. The CDR3 bases are TGTGCCAGCAGCTTGTCACAGACGGGAGGGGGAGAGACCCAGTACTTC.

This clonotype was recorded many times. V and J are TRBV2 and TRBJ2-2, with 9 nucleotides matching TRBD2. Germline values: CDR1 SNHLY, CDR2 FYNNEI. The CDR3 has 17 residues. J lost 7 bases, V lost 2 bases, and 11 bases had no gene match. CDR3 DNA sequence: TGTGCCAGCAGTGAACTTGGGATAGCGGGAGAGTACGGGGAGCTGTTTTTT. This translates into CASSELGIAGEYGELFF.

Ten or more counts support this clonotype. The chain uses TRBV5-1 and TRBJ2-1; D gene unclear. Germline V lookup: CDR1 SGHRS, CDR2 YFSETQ. The CDR3 runs 16 residues. Trimming pared 4 bases from V and 2 bases from J, leaving 16 bases between. The CDR3 DNA is TGCGCCAGCAGCCCGGCGGCCGCCCAGGCCTACAATGAGCAGTTCTTC. Amino acid sequence: CASSPAAAQAYNEQFF.

This clonotype was counted many times. V and J are TRBV10-3 and TRBJ1-5; 7 nucleotides match TRBD1. V trimming: 11 bases; J trimming: 7 bases; junction bases outside the gene matches: 11. The CDR3 runs 13 residues. In germline, CDR1 is ENHRY, CDR2 SYGVKD. In DNA form, the CDR3 reads TGTGCCGCTGTCGGACAGGTCAACCAGCCCCAGCATTTT. This codes for CAAVGQVNQPQHF.

This clonotype was seen only a few times. The chain links TRBV15 to TRBJ2-1, with TRBD1 as a possible D gene (5 bases). This CDR3 spans 12 amino acids. The germline CDR1 and CDR2 sequences are LNHNV and YYDKDF (reference sequence). V was cut by 3 bases and J by 6 bases, with 6 bases left in between. The CDR3 loop is CATSSRGNEQFF. DNA for the CDR3: TGTGCCACCAGCAGTAGGGGCAATGAGCAGTTCTTC.

Ten or more counts support this clonotype. The chain couples TRBV6-1 to TRBJ1-2, with 8 bases lining up with TRBD1. V trimming: 5 bases; J trimming: 8 bases; junction bases outside the gene matches: 7. This CDR3 region has 13 residues. CDR1 and CDR2 from the germline V gene are MNHNS and SASEGT. The CDR3 DNA is TGTGCCAGCAGTCACCGACAGGGGATGGGCTACACCTTC. This codes for CASSHRQGMGYTF.

This clonotype was observed at least ten times. The rearrangement links TRBV2 to TRBJ2-7, with D hard to call. CDR1 and CDR2 (germline): SNHLY, FYNNEI. The CDR3 totals 14 residues. The germline V and J ends were trimmed by 3 bases and 2 bases, with 11 bases remaining between them. The CDR3 coding sequence is TGTGCCAGCAGTGAGGGTGGCGGCCCCTACGAGCAGTACTTC. Its translation: CASSEGGGPYEQYF.

The genes are TRBV5-1 and TRBJ2-3, with a tentative D call TRBD1 (5 bases). The CDR3 has 15 amino acids. V dropped 6 bases and J dropped 0 bases, with 14 bases sitting between them. CDR1 is SGHRS, CDR2 YFSETQ, per germline. CDR3 bases: TGCGCCAGCAAAGACAGTGGGTCTAGCACAGATACGCAGTATTTT. Its protein product is CASKDSGSSTDTQYF.

This clonotype was counted ten times or more. The J gene is TRBJ2-3, the V gene TRBV12-3 or TRBV12-4, with TRBD2 matching 9 bases. CDR3 length: 14 residues. Trimming removed 6 bases from V and 6 bases from J; junction bases left unmatched: 7. The CDR3: CASRESGRLDTQYF. The CDR3 coding sequence is TGTGCCAGCAGGGAGAGCGGGAGGTTGGATACGCAGTATTTT.